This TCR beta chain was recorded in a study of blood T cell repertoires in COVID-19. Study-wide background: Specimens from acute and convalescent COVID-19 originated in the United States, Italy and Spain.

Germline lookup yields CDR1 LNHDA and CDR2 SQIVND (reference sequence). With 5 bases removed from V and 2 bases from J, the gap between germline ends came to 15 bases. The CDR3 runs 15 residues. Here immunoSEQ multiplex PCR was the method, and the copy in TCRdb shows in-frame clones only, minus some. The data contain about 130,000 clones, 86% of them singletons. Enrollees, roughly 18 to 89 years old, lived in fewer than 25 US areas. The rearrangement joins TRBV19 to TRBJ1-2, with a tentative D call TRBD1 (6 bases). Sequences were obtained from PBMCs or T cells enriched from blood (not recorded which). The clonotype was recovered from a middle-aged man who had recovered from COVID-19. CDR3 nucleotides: TGTGCCAGTAGTTTACAGGGAGAGTGGAACTATGGCTACACCTTC. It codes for CASSLQGEWNYGYTF.